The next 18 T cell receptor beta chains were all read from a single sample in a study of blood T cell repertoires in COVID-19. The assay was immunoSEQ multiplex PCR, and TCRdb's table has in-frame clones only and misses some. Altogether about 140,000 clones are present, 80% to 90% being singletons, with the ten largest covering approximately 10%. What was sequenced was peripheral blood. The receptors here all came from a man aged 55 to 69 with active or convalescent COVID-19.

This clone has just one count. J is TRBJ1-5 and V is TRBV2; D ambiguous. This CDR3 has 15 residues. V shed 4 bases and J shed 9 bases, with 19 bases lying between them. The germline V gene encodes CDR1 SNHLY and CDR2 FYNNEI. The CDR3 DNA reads TGTGCCAGCAGTGCGTCTATGAGGGCCCGGGGGCCCCAGCATTTT. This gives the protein CASSASMRARGPQHF.

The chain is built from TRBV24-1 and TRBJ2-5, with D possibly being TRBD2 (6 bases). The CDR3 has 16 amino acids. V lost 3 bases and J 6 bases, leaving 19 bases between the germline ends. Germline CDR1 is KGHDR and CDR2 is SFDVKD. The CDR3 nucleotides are TGTGCCACCAGTGATAAAATACATGGAGGGAGACAGACCCAGTACTTC. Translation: CATSDKIHGGRQTQYF.

Here the CDR3 reads CASSAGTGGSYEQYF. DNA of the CDR3: TGTGCCAGCAGCGCCGGGACAGGGGGCTCCTACGAGCAGTACTTC. The chain is built from TRBV6-5 and TRBJ2-7; 11 bases are shared with TRBD1. J lost 0 bases, V lost 6 bases, and 4 bases had no gene match. CDR1 MNHEY and CDR2 SVGAGI come from the germline V gene. The CDR3 runs to 15 residues.

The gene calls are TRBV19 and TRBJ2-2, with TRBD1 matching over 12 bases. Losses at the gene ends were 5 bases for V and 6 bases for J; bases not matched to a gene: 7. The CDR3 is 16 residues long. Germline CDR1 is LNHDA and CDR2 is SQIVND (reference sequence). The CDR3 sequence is CASSGGQGALAGELFF. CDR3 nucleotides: TGTGCCAGTAGTGGGGGACAGGGGGCGCTGGCCGGGGAGCTGTTTTTT.

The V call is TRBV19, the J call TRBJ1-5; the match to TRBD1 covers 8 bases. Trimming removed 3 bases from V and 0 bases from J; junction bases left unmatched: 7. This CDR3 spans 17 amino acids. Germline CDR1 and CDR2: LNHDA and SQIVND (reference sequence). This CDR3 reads CASSMGQGAGSNQPQHF. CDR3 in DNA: TGTGCCAGTAGTATGGGGCAGGGGGCAGGTAGCAATCAGCCCCAGCATTTT.

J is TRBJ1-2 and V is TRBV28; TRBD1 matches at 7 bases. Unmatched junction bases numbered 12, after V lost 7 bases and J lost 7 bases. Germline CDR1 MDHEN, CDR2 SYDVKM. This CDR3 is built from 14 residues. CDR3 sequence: CASTPGQRGGGYTF. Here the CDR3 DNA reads TGTGCCAGCACCCCGGGACAGAGGGGTGGTGGCTACACCTTC.

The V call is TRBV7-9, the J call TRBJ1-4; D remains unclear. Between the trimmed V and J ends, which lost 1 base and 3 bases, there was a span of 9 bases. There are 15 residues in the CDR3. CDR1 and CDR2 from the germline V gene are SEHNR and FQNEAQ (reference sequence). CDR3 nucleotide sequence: TGTGCCAGCAGCTTAGACGGCGCGGCTAATGAAAAACTGTTTTTT. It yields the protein CASSLDGAANEKLFF.

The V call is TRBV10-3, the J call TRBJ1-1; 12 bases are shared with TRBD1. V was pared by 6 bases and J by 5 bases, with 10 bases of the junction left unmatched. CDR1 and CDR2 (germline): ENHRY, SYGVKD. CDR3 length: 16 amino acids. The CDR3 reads CAIRSGDRGHGTEAFF. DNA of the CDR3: TGTGCCATCAGAAGCGGGGACAGGGGGCACGGGACTGAAGCTTTCTTT.

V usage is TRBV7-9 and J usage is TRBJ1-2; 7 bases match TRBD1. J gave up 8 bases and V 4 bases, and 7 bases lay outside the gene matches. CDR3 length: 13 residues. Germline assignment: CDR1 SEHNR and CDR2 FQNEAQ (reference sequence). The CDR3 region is CASSYRQGGGYTF. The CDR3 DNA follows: TGTGCCAGCAGCTATAGACAGGGCGGCGGCTACACCTTC.

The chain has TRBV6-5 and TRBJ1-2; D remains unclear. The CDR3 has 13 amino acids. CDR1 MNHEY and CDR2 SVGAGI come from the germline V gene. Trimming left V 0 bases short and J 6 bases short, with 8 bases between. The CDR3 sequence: CASSYSKGDGYTF. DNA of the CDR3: TGTGCCAGCAGTTACTCGAAGGGAGATGGCTACACCTTC.

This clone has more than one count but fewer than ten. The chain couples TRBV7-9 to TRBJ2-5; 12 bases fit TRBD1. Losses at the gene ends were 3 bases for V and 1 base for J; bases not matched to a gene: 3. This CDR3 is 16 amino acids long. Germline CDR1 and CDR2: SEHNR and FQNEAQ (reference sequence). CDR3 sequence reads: CASSFRDRGPQETQYF. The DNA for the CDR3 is TGTGCCAGCAGCTTCCGGGACAGGGGGCCCCAAGAGACCCAGTACTTC. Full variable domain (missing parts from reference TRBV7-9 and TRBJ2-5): DTGVSQNPRHKITKRGQNVTFRCDPISEHNRLYWYRQTLGQGPEFLTYFQNEAQLEKSRLLSDRFSAERPKGSFSTLEIQRTEQGDSAMYLCASSFRDRGPQETQYFGPGTRLLVL.

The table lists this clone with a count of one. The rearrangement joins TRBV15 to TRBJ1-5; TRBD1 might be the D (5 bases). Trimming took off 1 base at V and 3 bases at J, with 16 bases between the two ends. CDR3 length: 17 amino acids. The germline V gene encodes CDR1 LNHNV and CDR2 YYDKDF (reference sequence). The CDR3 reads CATSRGQYRAFNQPQHF. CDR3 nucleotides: TGTGCCACCAGCAGAGGACAGTACCGAGCGTTCAATCAGCCCCAGCATTTT.

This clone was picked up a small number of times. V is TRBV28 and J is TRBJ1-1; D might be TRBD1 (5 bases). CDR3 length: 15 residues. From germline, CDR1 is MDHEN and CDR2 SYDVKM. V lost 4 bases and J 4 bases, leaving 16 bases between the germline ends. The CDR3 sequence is CASSSPQGGVTEAFF. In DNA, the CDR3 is TGTGCCAGCAGTTCCCCCCAGGGTGGGGTCACTGAAGCTTTCTTT.

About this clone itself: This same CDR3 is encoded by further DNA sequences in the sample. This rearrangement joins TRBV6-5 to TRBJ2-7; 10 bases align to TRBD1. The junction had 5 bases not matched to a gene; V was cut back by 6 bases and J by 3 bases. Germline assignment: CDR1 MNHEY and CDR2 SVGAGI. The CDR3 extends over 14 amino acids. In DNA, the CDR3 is TGTGCCAGCAGCCGGGACAGGGGAAACTACGAGCAGTACTTC. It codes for CASSRDRGNYEQYF.

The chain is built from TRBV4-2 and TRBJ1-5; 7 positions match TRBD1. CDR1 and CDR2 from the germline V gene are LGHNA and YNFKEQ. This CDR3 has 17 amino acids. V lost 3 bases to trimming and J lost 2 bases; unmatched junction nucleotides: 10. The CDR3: CASSQGTVKIGNQPQHF. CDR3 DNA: TGTGCCAGCAGCCAGGGGACAGTTAAAATTGGCAATCAGCCCCAGCATTTT.

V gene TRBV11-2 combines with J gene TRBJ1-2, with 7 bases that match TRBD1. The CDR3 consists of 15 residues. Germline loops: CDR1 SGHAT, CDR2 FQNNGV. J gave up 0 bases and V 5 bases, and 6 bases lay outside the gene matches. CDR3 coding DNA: TGTGCCAGCAGCGCCGACAGGGTGCCTAACTATGGCTACACCTTC. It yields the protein CASSADRVPNYGYTF. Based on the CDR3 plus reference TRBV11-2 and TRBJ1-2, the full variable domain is EAGVAQSPRYKIIEKRQSVAFWCNPISGHATLYWYQQILGQGPKLLIQFQNNGVVDDSQLPKDRFSAERLKGVDSTLKIQPAKLEDSAVYLCASSADRVPNYGYTFGSGTRLTVV.

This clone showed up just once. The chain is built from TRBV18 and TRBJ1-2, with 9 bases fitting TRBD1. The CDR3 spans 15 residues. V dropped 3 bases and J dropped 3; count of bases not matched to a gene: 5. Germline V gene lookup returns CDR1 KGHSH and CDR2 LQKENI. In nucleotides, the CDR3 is TGTGCCAGCTCACCGTTAGACAGGGGGGACTATGGCTACACCTTC. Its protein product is CASSPLDRGDYGYTF.

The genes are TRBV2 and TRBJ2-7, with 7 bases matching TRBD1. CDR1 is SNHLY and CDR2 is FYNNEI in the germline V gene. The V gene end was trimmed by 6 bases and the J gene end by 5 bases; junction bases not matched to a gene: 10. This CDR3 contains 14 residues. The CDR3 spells CASRRDSPLDEQYF. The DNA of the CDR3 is TGTGCCAGCAGAAGGGACAGTCCCCTGGACGAGCAGTACTTC.